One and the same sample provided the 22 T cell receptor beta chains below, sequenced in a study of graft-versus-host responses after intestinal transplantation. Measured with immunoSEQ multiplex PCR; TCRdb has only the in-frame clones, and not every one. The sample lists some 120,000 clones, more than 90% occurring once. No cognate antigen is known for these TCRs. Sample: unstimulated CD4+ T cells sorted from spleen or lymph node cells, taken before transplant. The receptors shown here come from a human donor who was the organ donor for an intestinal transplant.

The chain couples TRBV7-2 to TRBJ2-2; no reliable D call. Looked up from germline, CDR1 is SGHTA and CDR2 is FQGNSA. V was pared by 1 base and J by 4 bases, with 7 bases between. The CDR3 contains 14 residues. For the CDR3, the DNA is TGTGCCAGCAGCTTAGAACAGTTCACCGGGGAGCTGTTTTTT. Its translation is CASSLEQFTGELFF. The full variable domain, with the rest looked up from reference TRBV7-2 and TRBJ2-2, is GAGVSQSPSNKVTEKGKDVELRCDPISGHTALYWYRQSLGQGLEFLIYFQGNSAPDKSGLPSDRFSAERTGGSVSTLTIQRTQQEDSAVYLCASSLEQFTGELFFGEGSRLTVL.

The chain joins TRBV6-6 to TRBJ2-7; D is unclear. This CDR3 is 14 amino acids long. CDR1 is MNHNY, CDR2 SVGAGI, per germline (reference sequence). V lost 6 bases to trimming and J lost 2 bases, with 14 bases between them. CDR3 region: CASRLLGPPYEQYF. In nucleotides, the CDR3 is TGTGCCAGCAGACTCCTCGGGCCGCCCTACGAGCAGTACTTC.

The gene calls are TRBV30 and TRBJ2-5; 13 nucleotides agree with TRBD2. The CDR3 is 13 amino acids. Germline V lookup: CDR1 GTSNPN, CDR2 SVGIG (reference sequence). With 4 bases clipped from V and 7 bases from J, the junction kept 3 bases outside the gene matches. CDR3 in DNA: TGTGCCTGGATGCGACTAGCGGGGGGGACCCAGTACTTC. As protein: CAWMRLAGGTQYF.

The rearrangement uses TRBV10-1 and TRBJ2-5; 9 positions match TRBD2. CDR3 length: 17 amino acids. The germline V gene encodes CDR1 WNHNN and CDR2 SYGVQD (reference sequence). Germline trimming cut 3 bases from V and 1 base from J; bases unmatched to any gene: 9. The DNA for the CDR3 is TGCGCCAGCAGTGAATCGGGTAGCGGGAGTACCCAAGAGACCCAGTACTTC. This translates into CASSESGSGSTQETQYF.

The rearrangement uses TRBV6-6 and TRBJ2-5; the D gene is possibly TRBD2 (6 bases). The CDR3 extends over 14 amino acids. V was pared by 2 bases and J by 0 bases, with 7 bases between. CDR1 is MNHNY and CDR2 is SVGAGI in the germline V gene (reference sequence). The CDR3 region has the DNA TGTGCCAGCAGTTACGGGACTTACCAAGAGACCCAGTACTTC. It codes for CASSYGTYQETQYF.

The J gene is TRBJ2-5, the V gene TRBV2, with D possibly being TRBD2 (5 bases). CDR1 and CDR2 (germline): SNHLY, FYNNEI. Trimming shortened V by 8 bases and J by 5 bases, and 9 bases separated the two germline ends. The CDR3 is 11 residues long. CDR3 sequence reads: CASGRVETQYF. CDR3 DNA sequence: TGTGCCAGCGGGCGGGTGGAGACCCAGTACTTC.

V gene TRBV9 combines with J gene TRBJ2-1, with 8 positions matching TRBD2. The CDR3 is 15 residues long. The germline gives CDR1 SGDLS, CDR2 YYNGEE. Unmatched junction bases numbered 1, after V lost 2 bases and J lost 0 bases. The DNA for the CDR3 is TGTGCCAGCAGCGTGACTAGCGACTCCTACAATGAGCAGTTCTTC. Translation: CASSVTSDSYNEQFF. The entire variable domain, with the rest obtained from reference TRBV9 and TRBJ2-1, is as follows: DSGVTQTPKHLITATGQRVTLRCSPRSGDLSVYWYQQSLDQGLQFLIQYYNGEERAKGNILERFSAQQFPDLHSELNLSSLELGDSALYFCASSVTSDSYNEQFFGPGTRLTVL.

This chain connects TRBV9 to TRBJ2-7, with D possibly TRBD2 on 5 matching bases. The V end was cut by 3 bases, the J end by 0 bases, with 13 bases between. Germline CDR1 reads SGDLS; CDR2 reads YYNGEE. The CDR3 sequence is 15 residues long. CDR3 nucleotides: TGTGCCAGCAGCGCTAGGAGCGGTAGCTCCTACGAGCAGTACTTC. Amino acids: CASSARSGSSYEQYF.

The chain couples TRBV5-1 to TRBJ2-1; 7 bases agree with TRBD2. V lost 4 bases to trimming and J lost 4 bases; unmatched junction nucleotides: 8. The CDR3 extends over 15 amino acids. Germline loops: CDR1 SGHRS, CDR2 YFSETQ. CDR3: CASSASGMDYNEQFF. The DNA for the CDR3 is TGCGCCAGCAGCGCAAGCGGGATGGATTACAATGAGCAGTTCTTC.

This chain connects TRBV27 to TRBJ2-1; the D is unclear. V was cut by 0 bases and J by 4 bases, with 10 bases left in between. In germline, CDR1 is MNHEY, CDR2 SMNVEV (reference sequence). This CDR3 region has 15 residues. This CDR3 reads CASSLSNSYYNEQFF. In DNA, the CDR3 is TGTGCCAGCAGTTTATCGAACAGCTATTACAATGAGCAGTTCTTC.

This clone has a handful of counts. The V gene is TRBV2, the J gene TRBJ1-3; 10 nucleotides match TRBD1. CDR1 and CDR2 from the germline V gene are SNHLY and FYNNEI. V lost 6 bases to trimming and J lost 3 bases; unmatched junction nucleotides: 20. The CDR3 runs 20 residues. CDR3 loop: CASSDTRAGTGAIGGNTIYF. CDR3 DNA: TGTGCCAGCAGCGATACGAGAGCCGGGACAGGGGCCATTGGTGGAAACACCATATATTTT.

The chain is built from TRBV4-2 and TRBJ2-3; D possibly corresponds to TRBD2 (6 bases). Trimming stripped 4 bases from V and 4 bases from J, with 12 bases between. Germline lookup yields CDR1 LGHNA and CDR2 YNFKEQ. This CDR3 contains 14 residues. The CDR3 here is CASSPWTIPDTQYF. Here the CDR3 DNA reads TGTGCCAGCAGCCCCTGGACTATTCCAGATACGCAGTATTTT.

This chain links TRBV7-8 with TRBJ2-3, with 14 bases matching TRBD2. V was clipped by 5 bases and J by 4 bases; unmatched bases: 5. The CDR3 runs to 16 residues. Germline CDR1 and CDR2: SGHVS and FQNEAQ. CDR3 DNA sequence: TGTGCCAGCAGCCTGGGACTAGCGGGAGTGGCAGATACGCAGTATTTT. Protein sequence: CASSLGLAGVADTQYF.

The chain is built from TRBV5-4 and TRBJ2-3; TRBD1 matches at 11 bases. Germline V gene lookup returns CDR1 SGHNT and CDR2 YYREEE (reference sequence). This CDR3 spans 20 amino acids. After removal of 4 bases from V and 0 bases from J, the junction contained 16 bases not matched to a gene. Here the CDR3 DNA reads TGTGCCAGCAGCATGGACAGGGGGCAGATAGCGCGGTACAGCACAGATACGCAGTATTTT. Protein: CASSMDRGQIARYSTDTQYF.

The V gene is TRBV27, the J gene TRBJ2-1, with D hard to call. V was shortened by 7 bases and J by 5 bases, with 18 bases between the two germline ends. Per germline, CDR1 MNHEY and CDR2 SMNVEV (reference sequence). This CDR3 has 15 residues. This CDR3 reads CASTHRATLNNEQFF. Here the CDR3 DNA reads TGTGCCAGCACGCACCGGGCCACACTCAACAATGAGCAGTTCTTC.

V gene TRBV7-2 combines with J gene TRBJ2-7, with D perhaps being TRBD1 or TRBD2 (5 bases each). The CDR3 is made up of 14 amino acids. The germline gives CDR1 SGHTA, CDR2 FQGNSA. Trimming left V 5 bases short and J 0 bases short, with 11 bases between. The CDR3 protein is CASSRRGASYEQYF. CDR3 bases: TGTGCCAGCAGCCGACGAGGGGCCTCCTACGAGCAGTACTTC.

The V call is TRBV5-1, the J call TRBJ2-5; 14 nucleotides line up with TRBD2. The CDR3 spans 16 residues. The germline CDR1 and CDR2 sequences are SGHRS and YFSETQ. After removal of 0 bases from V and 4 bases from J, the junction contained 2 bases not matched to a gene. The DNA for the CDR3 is TGCGCCAGCAGCTTGGGGGGACTAGCGGGAGTAGAGACCCAGTACTTC. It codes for CASSLGGLAGVETQYF.

The CDR3 sequence: CASSLQGARTEAFF. The CDR3 DNA sequence: TGTGCCAGCAGTCTACAGGGGGCTAGGACTGAAGCTTTCTTT. The chain uses TRBV27 and TRBJ1-1; TRBD1 aligns across 9 bases. CDR1 is MNHEY, CDR2 SMNVEV, per germline (reference sequence). This CDR3 is 14 amino acids long. Unmatched junction bases numbered 6, after V lost 5 bases and J lost 5 bases.

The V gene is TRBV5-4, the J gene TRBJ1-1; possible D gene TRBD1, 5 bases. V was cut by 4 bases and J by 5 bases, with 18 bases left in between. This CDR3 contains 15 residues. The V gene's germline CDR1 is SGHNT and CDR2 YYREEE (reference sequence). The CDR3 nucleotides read TGTGCCAGCAGCCGACCGCAGGGCGGGGGGACTGAAGCTTTCTTT. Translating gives CASSRPQGGGTEAFF.

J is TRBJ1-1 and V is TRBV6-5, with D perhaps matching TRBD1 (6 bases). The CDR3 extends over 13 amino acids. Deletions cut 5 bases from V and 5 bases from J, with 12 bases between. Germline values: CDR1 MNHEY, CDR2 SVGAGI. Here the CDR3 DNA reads TGTGCCAGCAGTGAAAGGGGGAGAACTGAAGCTTTCTTT. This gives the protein CASSERGRTEAFF.

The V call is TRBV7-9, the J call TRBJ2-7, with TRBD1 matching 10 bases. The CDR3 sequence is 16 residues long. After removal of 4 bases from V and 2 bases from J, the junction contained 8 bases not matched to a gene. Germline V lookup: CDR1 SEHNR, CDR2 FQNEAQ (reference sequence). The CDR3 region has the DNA TGTGCCAGCAGCTCGGAAGCCGGGACAGGGGCCTACGAGCAGTACTTC. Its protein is CASSSEAGTGAYEQYF.

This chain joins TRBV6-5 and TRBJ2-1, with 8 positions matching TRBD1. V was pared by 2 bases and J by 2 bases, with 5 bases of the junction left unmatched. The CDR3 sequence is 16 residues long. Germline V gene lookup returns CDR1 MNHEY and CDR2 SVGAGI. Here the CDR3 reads CASSYSRGPTYNEQFF. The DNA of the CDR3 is TGTGCCAGCAGTTACAGCAGGGGGCCAACCTACAATGAGCAGTTCTTC.